This entry lists 5 T cell receptor beta chains sequenced from one sample in a study of breast tumors, draining lymph nodes, adjacent tissues. Breast cancer patients provided tissue from their axillary draining lymph nodes. MiXCR was run by TCRdb on the multiplex PCR reads, yielding one entry per CDR3 protein. The sample has about 200,000 distinct CDR3 sequences, around 34% seen once. Sequences were obtained from axillary lymph node tissue. These receptors originate from a female donor with breast cancer. Some clones in this sample may be carry-over from other donors' samples.

This chain links TRBV6-6 with TRBJ2-6, with D uncertain. Germline lookup yields CDR1 MNHNY and CDR2 SVGAGI (reference sequence). Trimming took 5 bases from V and 4 from J, leaving 12 bases between them. This CDR3 has 15 residues. The CDR3 loop is CASSHRTQGANVLTF. CDR3 bases: TGTGCCAGCAGTCACCGTACGCAGGGGGCCAACGTCCTGACTTTC.

This clonotype was recorded many times. The V and J genes are TRBV6-5 and TRBJ2-2; D might be TRBD1 (5 bases). This CDR3 region has 13 residues. The germline V gene encodes CDR1 MNHEY and CDR2 SVGAGI. Trimming cost V 5 bases and J 5 bases, with 9 bases left between them. The chain's CDR3 is CASSQQATGELFF. DNA of the CDR3: TGTGCCAGCAGTCAACAGGCAACCGGGGAGCTGTTTTTT.

This clonotype was observed many times. The V and J genes are TRBV18 and TRBJ1-6; D gene unclear. Trimming cost V 2 bases and J 6 bases, with 17 bases left between them. CDR3 length equals 17 residues. Germline V gene sequence: CDR1 KGHSH, CDR2 LQKENI. This CDR3 reads CASSPVGQTHLNSPLHF. The CDR3 nucleotides are TGTGCCAGCTCACCAGTCGGGCAGACGCACCTTAATTCACCCCTCCACTTT.

This clonotype was recorded many times. The CDR3 loop is CNPVYEQYF. CDR3 DNA sequence: TGCAACCCAGTATACGAGCAGTACTTC. The chain recombines TRBV29-1 with TRBJ2-7; D ambiguous. Germline values: CDR1 SQVTM, CDR2 ANQGSEA. The CDR3 spans 9 residues.

The chain couples TRBV20-1 to TRBJ2-4, with 9 bases matching TRBD1. The CDR3 consists of 16 residues. Per the germline V gene, CDR1 is DFQATT and CDR2 is SNEGSKA (reference sequence). The junction had 16 bases not matched to a gene; V was cut back by 5 bases and J by 8 bases. DNA for the CDR3: TGCAGTGCTGATCACAGGGGGCGTAGGAGTATGGACATTCAGTACTTC. Its translation: CSADHRGRRSMDIQYF.